This T cell receptor (beta chain) was recovered during a study of technical replicates of blood from a few donors. Clones were sequenced by immunoSEQ multiplex PCR, and TCRdb holds only the in-frame ones, with some missing. The sample includes about 81,000 clones, more than 80% seen only once; the top ten take roughly 4%. Trimming removed 1 base from V and 2 bases from J; junction bases left unmatched: 3. The CDR3 loop spans 15 amino acids. Per the germline V gene, CDR1 is SGHNT and CDR2 is YYREEE (reference sequence). The chain joins TRBV5-4 to TRBJ2-3; 8 nucleotides line up with TRBD2. The sequence was obtained from a human donor in good health. Some clones in this sample may be carry-over from other donors' samples. The sample was PBMCs. The CDR3 DNA is TGTGCCAGCAGCTTGACTAGCGGATACACAGATACGCAGTATTTT. Encoded protein: CASSLTSGYTDTQYF. Filled out from reference TRBV5-4 and TRBJ2-3, the complete variable domain reads ETGVTQSPTHLIKTRGQQVTLRCSSQSGHNTVSWYQQALGQGPQFIFQYYREEENGRGNFPPRFSGLQFPNYSSELNVNALELDDSALYLCASSLTSGYTDTQYFGPGTRLTVL.